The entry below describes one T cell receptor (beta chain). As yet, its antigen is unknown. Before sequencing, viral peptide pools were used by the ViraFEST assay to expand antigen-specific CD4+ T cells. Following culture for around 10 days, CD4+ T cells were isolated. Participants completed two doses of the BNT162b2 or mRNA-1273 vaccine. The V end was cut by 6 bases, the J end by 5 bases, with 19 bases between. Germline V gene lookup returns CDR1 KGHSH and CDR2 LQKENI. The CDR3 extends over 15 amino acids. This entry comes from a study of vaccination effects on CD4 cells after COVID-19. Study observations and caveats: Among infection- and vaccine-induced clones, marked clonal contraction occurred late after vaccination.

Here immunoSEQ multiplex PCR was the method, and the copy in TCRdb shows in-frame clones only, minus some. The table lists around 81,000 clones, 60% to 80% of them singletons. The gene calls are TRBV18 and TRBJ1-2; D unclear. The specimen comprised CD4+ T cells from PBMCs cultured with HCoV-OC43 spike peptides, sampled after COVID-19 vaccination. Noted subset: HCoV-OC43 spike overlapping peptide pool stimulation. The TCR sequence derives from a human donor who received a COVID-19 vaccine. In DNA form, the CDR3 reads TGTGCCAGCTCGCCCGACGGGTTTGGTAGTTATGGCTACACCTTC. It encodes CASSPDGFGSYGYTF.